The next 14 T cell receptor beta chains were all read from a single sample in a study of blood T cell repertoires in COVID-19. The assay was immunoSEQ multiplex PCR, and TCRdb's table has in-frame clones only and misses some. The sample yields approximately 170,000 clones, roughly nine tenths seen once. What was sequenced was peripheral blood. The receptors stem from a woman in her seventies with acute or convalescent COVID-19.

The chain recombines TRBV7-8 with TRBJ2-3; 8 bases align to TRBD1. CDR3 length: 14 amino acids. V was clipped by 10 bases and J by 1 base; unmatched bases: 7. The germline V gene has CDR1 SGHVS and CDR2 FQNEAQ. In DNA form, the CDR3 reads TGTGCCACACCGGGACAGGATGGCACAGATACGCAGTATTTT. As protein: CATPGQDGTDTQYF.

The V gene is TRBV30, the J gene TRBJ1-5, with D possibly matching TRBD1 (5 bases). Trimming cost V 1 base and J 2 bases, with 12 bases left between them. The CDR3 has 15 residues. Germline-derived CDR1 and CDR2 are GTSNPN and SVGIG (reference sequence). The CDR3 nucleotides read TGTGCCTGGAGTGGAGGGGCGGGGGGCAATCAGCCCCAGCATTTT. Translation gives CAWSGGAGGNQPQHF. The full variable domain, in which reference TRBV30 and TRBJ1-5 provide the parts outside the CDR3, is SQTIHQWPATLVQPVGSPLSLECTVEGTSNPNLYWYRQAAGRGLQLLFYSVGIGQISSEVPQNLSASRPQDRQFILSSKKLLLSDSGFYLCAWSGGAGGNQPQHFGDGTRLSIL.

This clone occurred once. This CDR3 is CASSPRTGGASNYGYTF. CDR3 coding DNA: TGCGCCAGCAGCCCAAGGACAGGGGGTGCCTCAAACTATGGCTACACCTTC. The chain couples TRBV5-1 to TRBJ1-2; TRBD1 matches 10 bases. Germline CDR1 SGHRS, CDR2 YFSETQ. J lost 2 bases, V lost 4 bases, and 11 bases had no gene match. This CDR3 has 17 amino acids.

V is TRBV6-1 and J is TRBJ2-7, with unresolved D. Germline V CDR1 and CDR2: MNHNS, SASEGT. The CDR3 runs 16 residues. V shed 1 base and J shed 0 bases, with 13 bases lying between them. The chain's CDR3 is CASSEVDLLSSYEQYF. In DNA form, the CDR3 reads TGTGCCAGCAGTGAAGTCGATTTACTGAGCTCCTACGAGCAGTACTTC.

The chain recombines TRBV28 with TRBJ1-2; D is perhaps TRBD1 (5 bases). In germline, CDR1 is MDHEN, CDR2 SYDVKM. This CDR3 is built from 11 residues. V gave up 2 bases and J gave up 7 bases, with 5 bases separating them. The CDR3, as DNA: TGTGCCAGCAGTTTAGGGGCTGGCTACACCTTC. This gives the protein CASSLGAGYTF.

This clone was seen just once. The rearrangement uses TRBV5-1 and TRBJ2-1, with 13 nucleotides matching TRBD2. V shed 4 bases and J 8 bases; nucleotides not matched to a gene: 6. CDR3 length equals 15 residues. Germline values: CDR1 SGHRS, CDR2 YFSETQ. The CDR3 bases are TGCGCCAGCAGCCCGGGACTAGCGGGAATCGATGAGCAGTTCTTC. It encodes CASSPGLAGIDEQFF.

The chain joins TRBV5-1 to TRBJ2-7, with 7 bases that match TRBD1. The CDR3 totals 15 residues. The ends lost 2 bases at V and 13 bases at J; junction bases unmatched: 18. CDR1 and CDR2 from the germline V gene are SGHRS and YFSETQ. CDR3: CASSLGDRGSAIVYF. The CDR3 bases are TGCGCCAGCAGCTTAGGGGACAGAGGCAGCGCCATTGTCTACTTC.

This chain connects TRBV6-6 to TRBJ1-6; D is perhaps TRBD1 (6 bases). Germline V lookup: CDR1 MNHNY, CDR2 SVGAGI (reference sequence). V was cut by 0 bases and J by 7 bases, with 13 bases left in between. The CDR3 runs 16 residues. The CDR3 sequence is CASSYSKPGENSPLHF. CDR3 DNA sequence: TGTGCCAGCAGTTACTCGAAACCAGGGGAAAATTCACCCCTCCACTTT.

This clone was seen more than once but under ten times. The chain joins TRBV6-1 to TRBJ1-2; 7 bases line up with TRBD1. Germline trimming cut 1 base from V and 8 bases from J; bases unmatched to any gene: 7. Per germline, CDR1 MNHNS and CDR2 SASEGT. The CDR3 length is 14 residues. CDR3 loop: CASSEEARGRGYTF. Here the CDR3 DNA reads TGTGCCAGCAGTGAAGAGGCCAGGGGGAGAGGCTACACCTTC.

This clone was counted only a few times. The chain uses TRBV6-6 and TRBJ2-7; D might be TRBD2 (6 bases). The CDR3 covers 13 residues. The V gene lost 7 bases and the J gene lost 0 bases, with 10 bases spanning the gap. Germline V gene lookup returns CDR1 MNHNY and CDR2 SVGAGI (reference sequence). The CDR3 is CASMRGGSYEQYF. The CDR3 DNA follows: TGTGCCAGCATGAGGGGAGGCTCCTACGAGCAGTACTTC.

The chain recombines TRBV6-5 with TRBJ2-5, with 13 bases that match TRBD2. V trimming: 0 bases; J trimming: 2 bases; junction bases outside the gene matches: 0. The CDR3 is made up of 16 amino acids. The germline gives CDR1 MNHEY, CDR2 SVGAGI. CDR3: CASSYSTSGGQETQYF. CDR3 sequence (DNA): TGTGCCAGCAGTTACTCGACTAGCGGGGGGCAAGAGACCCAGTACTTC.

This chain links TRBV6-1 with TRBJ2-1, with D possibly TRBD2 on 6 matching bases. There are 17 residues in the CDR3. Trimming removed 3 bases at V and 8 bases at J, with 23 bases between. Per germline, CDR1 MNHNS and CDR2 SASEGT. CDR3 region: CASSERRGSGAGDEQFF. The CDR3 region has the DNA TGTGCCAGCAGTGAGAGGAGGGGTAGCGGAGCCGGCGATGAGCAGTTCTTC.

A word on this clone: The same CDR3 also results from other DNA sequences found in this sample. J is TRBJ1-2 and V is TRBV10-2; TRBD1 matches at 8 bases. This CDR3 region has 15 residues. Germline loops: CDR1 WSHSY, CDR2 SAAADI. The ends lost 4 bases at V and 0 bases at J; junction bases unmatched: 4. The CDR3 bases are TGCGCCAGCAGTGGTGGACAGGGAGCTAACTATGGCTACACCTTC. Amino acid sequence: CASSGGQGANYGYTF.

The V and J genes are TRBV19 and TRBJ1-1; no definite D call. CDR1 and CDR2 from the germline V gene are LNHDA and SQIVND (reference sequence). CDR3 length equals 13 residues. Trimming shortened V by 4 bases and J by 0 bases, and 6 bases separated the two germline ends. This CDR3 is CASSRQMNTEAFF. CDR3 DNA: TGTGCCAGTAGTAGGCAGATGAACACTGAAGCTTTCTTT.